This entry lists 14 T cell receptor beta chains sequenced from one sample in a study of T cells in Graves' hyperthyroidism and ophthalmopathy. From RNA transcripts, TCR beta CDR3 regions were amplified. First-round RT-PCR targeting the TCR CDR3 was performed with the HTBI primer set. TCRdb processed the multiplex PCR reads anew with MiXCR; each CDR3 protein has one entry. Among approximately 98,000 distinct CDR3 sequences listed, about 37% were seen once. The specimen sequenced was peripheral blood or thyroid tissue (not recorded which). These receptors all come from a woman younger than 45 with Graves' hyperthyroidism.

J is TRBJ2-5 and V is TRBV7-2; TRBD2 matches 10 bases. The CDR3 extends over 13 amino acids. The V and J ends lost 11 bases and 8 bases, in that order; junction bases with no gene match: 11. Germline values: CDR1 SGHTA, CDR2 FQGNSA. The DNA of the CDR3 is TGTGCCTGCGCGGGAGTAGCGGGAGGTACCCAGTACTTC. It translates to CACAGVAGGTQYF.

The J gene is TRBJ1-5, the V gene TRBV15; D gene unclear. Trimming left V 3 bases short and J 2 bases short, with 14 bases between. The V gene's germline CDR1 is LNHNV and CDR2 YYDKDF (reference sequence). The CDR3 is 16 residues long. In DNA, the CDR3 is TGTGCCACCAGCAGTTTAGAAGGTTATGGCAATCAGCCCCAGCATTTT. Its translation: CATSSLEGYGNQPQHF.

This clonotype was seen at least ten times. This chain links TRBV11-2 with TRBJ2-3; TRBD2 matches at 7 bases. V dropped 2 bases and J dropped 0; count of bases not matched to a gene: 8. The CDR3 extends over 17 amino acids. The germline V gene encodes CDR1 SGHAT and CDR2 FQNNGV. This CDR3 reads CASSLLGLVGSTDTQYF. CDR3 coding DNA: TGTGCCAGCAGCTTACTTGGACTAGTAGGTAGCACAGATACGCAGTATTTT.

The table lists this clonotype with many counts. The chain joins TRBV28 to TRBJ2-7, with a tentative D call TRBD2 (6 bases). Trimming stripped 6 bases from V and 6 bases from J, with 24 bases between. Germline values: CDR1 MDHEN, CDR2 SYDVKM. CDR3 size: 16 residues. CDR3 DNA sequence: TGTGCCAGCAGCTCGGGTCGGCGCGGGGTAGGTAGCGAGCAGTACTTC. Translating gives CASSSGRRGVGSEQYF.

This clonotype was counted at least ten times. The CDR3 protein is CATSGTRRTGELFF. For the CDR3, the DNA is TGTGCCACCAGTGGGACTAGACGCACCGGGGAGCTGTTTTTT. This chain joins TRBV15 and TRBJ2-2; TRBD2 aligns across 8 bases. The ends lost 6 bases at V and 4 bases at J; junction bases unmatched: 4. Germline V gene lookup returns CDR1 LNHNV and CDR2 YYDKDF (reference sequence). There are 14 residues in the CDR3.

This clonotype has ten or more counts. V gene TRBV12-3 or TRBV12-4 combines with J gene TRBJ2-7; D is undetermined. Trimming shortened V by 3 bases and J by 6 bases, and 15 bases separated the two germline ends. CDR3 length equals 14 residues. CDR3: CASSLSPRPSEQYF. In nucleotides, the CDR3 is TGTGCCAGCAGTTTGTCCCCCCGGCCCAGCGAGCAGTACTTC.

Note on this clonotype: A read error is likely, as this CDR3 ends without the conserved phenylalanine or tryptophan. The chain links TRBV7-9 to TRBJ1-5, with D possibly TRBD1 on 5 matching bases. V lost 5 bases and J lost 1, with 12 bases in between. Germline CDR1 SEHNR, CDR2 FQNEAQ (reference sequence). This CDR3 contains 15 residues. CDR3 DNA: TGTGCCAGCAGCCGGGGGTTTCGGAGCAATCAGCCCCAGCATCTT. Its protein is CASSRGFRSNQPQHL.

Only a few counts were recorded for this clonotype. This chain connects TRBV4-1 to TRBJ2-3, with TRBD2 matching over 12 bases. The CDR3 is made up of 18 amino acids. Germline V CDR1 and CDR2: MGHRA, YSYEKL. J lost 0 bases, V lost 4 bases, and 8 bases had no gene match. The CDR3 reads CASSLQGLAGTSTDTQYF. CDR3 coding DNA: TGCGCCAGCAGCCTCCAAGGACTAGCGGGAACTAGCACAGATACGCAGTATTTT.

This clonotype came up many times. The chain employs TRBV27 and TRBJ1-6; unclear D gene. V was shortened by 4 bases and J by 0 bases, with 10 bases between the two germline ends. The CDR3 consists of 16 residues. Germline V lookup: CDR1 MNHEY, CDR2 SMNVEV (reference sequence). CDR3 amino acids: CASSYMGSSYNSPLHF. CDR3 DNA: TGTGCCAGCAGTTATATGGGGAGCTCCTATAATTCACCCCTCCACTTT.

Points on this clonotype: A much larger clone lies one base from this, so it may be a read error. The chain links TRBV27 to TRBJ1-1, with D perhaps TRBD1 (5 bases). Trimming removed 6 bases at V and 0 bases at J, with 11 bases between. The CDR3 extends over 14 amino acids. CDR1 and CDR2 (germline): MNHEY, SMNVEV (reference sequence). CDR3 sequence reads: CASRKRGLNTEAFF. CDR3 coding DNA: TGTGCCAGCAGGAAAAGGGGTTTGAACACTGAAGCTTTCTTT.

Turning to this clonotype: Because it lacks the conserved phenylalanine or tryptophan at the end, this CDR3 is likely a read error. This rearrangement joins TRBV20-1 to TRBJ1-3; possibly TRBD1 for D (6 bases). The CDR3 is 14 amino acids. Germline CDR1 reads DFQATT; CDR2 reads SNEGSKA (reference sequence). This CDR3 reads CSANPGVSGNAIYL. CDR3 DNA: TGCAGTGCTAACCCAGGGGTCTCTGGAAACGCCATATATCTT.

This rearrangement joins TRBV6-5 to TRBJ1-1, with D uncertain. This CDR3 comprises 14 residues. The germline gives CDR1 MNHEY, CDR2 SVGAGI. The V end lost 6 bases, the J end lost 2 bases, and 13 bases lay between the germline ends. CDR3 sequence reads: CASSGPVDNTEAFF. CDR3 in DNA: TGTGCCAGCAGCGGGCCCGTTGATAACACTGAAGCTTTCTTT.

The chain couples TRBV20-1 to TRBJ1-1; D uncertain. This CDR3 contains 14 residues. Per germline, CDR1 DFQATT and CDR2 SNEGSKA (reference sequence). V was shortened by 6 bases and J by 6 bases, with 20 bases between the two germline ends. The CDR3 DNA reads as TGCAGTGCAACCATCCGGATAAATCTTGCTGAAGCTTTCTTT. It is translated as CSATIRINLAEAFF.

This clonotype was recorded many times. The CDR3 coding sequence is TGTGCCAGCAGCTCAGGGCGGTACTCCGGTCAGCCCCAGCATTTT. It yields the protein CASSSGRYSGQPQHF. V and J are TRBV7-2 and TRBJ1-5; possibly TRBD1 for D (5 bases). The ends were cut back, 4 bases at V and 6 bases at J, with 16 bases in the middle. Germline V gives CDR1 SGHTA, CDR2 FQGNSA. The CDR3 sequence is 15 residues long. Supplemented by reference TRBV7-2 and TRBJ1-5, the full variable domain reads GAGVSQSPSNKVTEKGKDVELRCDPISGHTALYWYRQSLGQGLEFLIYFQGNSAPDKSGLPSDRFSAERTGGSVSTLTIQRTQQEDSAVYLCASSSGRYSGQPQHFGDGTRLSIL.